Each of the 15 T cell receptor beta chains below was sequenced from the same sample in a study of tumor-infiltrating lymphocytes in oesophageal squamous cell carcinoma. MiXCR, run by TCRdb on the PCR reads, gives a single entry per CDR3 protein. The sample records about 16,000 distinct CDR3 sequences, about 40% being singletons. Sequencing was done on a sample of blood. Receptor source: a female donor with esophageal squamous cell carcinoma.

This clonotype occurred a few times. At one boundary the junction diverges from the germline segment, which might be a read error. The V gene is TRBV7-7, the J gene TRBJ2-7; 9 positions match TRBD2. The J call may be wrong; the DNA end is better matched by TRBJ2-1. The V gene's germline CDR1 is SSHAT and CDR2 FNYEAQ (reference sequence). This CDR3 has 16 amino acids. The CDR3 DNA follows: TGTGCTAGCAGCTTAGCGGGGGCTAGCGGGGTTGATGAGCAGTTCTTC. As protein: CASSLAGASGVDEQFF.

The table lists this clonotype with many counts. The chain has TRBV28 and TRBJ1-3; 9 nucleotides agree with TRBD1. Germline CDR1 reads MDHEN; CDR2 reads SYDVKM. CDR3 length: 15 residues. Unmatched junction bases numbered 9, after V lost 11 bases and J lost 1 base. Written as DNA, the CDR3 is TGTGCCTCAATGACAGGGGGAAATTCTGGAAACACCATATATTTT. This gives the protein CASMTGGNSGNTIYF.

CDR3 DNA: TGTGCCAGCAGACCGAATAGCGGGAGGTGGGATGAGCAGTTCTTC. It specifies CASRPNSGRWDEQFF. This chain joins TRBV28 and TRBJ2-5; TRBD2 agrees at 10 bases. The DNA end is a closer match to TRBJ2-1, so the J assignment may be wrong. Germline assignment: CDR1 MDHEN and CDR2 SYDVKM. The CDR3 extends over 15 amino acids.

The V call is TRBV6-8, the J call TRBJ2-1; 8 bases agree with TRBD2. The J call may be in error: the DNA end matches TRBJ2-7 better. CDR1 and CDR2 from the germline V gene are MNHGY and SAAAGT. The CDR3 totals 15 residues. The CDR3 DNA reads TGTGCCAGCAGGTCTCCAGGAAGCGGGAGAGGCGAGCAGTACTTC. Amino acids: CASRSPGSGRGEQYF.

The chain links TRBV5-6 to TRBJ2-6; D is unresolved. The J call is in doubt because the DNA end fits TRBJ2-5 better. CDR3 size: 14 residues. From germline, CDR1 is SGHDT and CDR2 YYEEEE. CDR3 nucleotide sequence: TGTGCCAGCAGCTCACCACCACATCAAGAGACCCAGTACTTC. Amino acids: CASSSPPHQETQYF.

Regarding this clonotype: Because the CDR3 is missing its conserved closing phenylalanine or tryptophan, this is likely a read error. The DNA is omitted, as the CDR3 cannot be located on it reliably, and the CDR3 follows TCRdb's listing. The chain has TRBV7-3 and TRBJ2-6; TRBD2 is taken as the D call from the table, unchecked against the DNA. The CDR3 spans 16 amino acids, including both terminal residues. Germline loops: CDR1 SGHTA, CDR2 FQGTGA. CDR3 region: CASSSQPGLNIQYFGA.

This clonotype was seen only a few times. The chain links TRBV20-1 to TRBJ1-5; no clear D gene. CDR1 DFQATT and CDR2 SNEGSKA come from the germline V gene (reference sequence). Deletions cut 4 bases from V and 2 bases from J, with 9 bases between. The CDR3 consists of 13 residues. CDR3 DNA: TGCAGTGCTATAAAGGACCGCAATCAGCCCCAGCATTTT. It is translated as CSAIKDRNQPQHF.

This chain links TRBV7-8 with TRBJ2-2; unclear D gene. Germline assignment: CDR1 SGHVS and CDR2 FQNEAQ. CDR3 length equals 13 residues. The V and J ends lost 2 bases and 6 bases respectively, with 7 bases between them. The CDR3 DNA reads as TGTGCCAGCAGCTTACTTACAGCCGGGGAGCTGTTTTTT. Translated: CASSLLTAGELFF.

This clonotype was seen a few times. V is TRBV6-6 and J is TRBJ2-1; D may correspond to TRBD1 or TRBD2 (5 bases each). Between the trimmed V and J ends, which lost 2 bases and 0 bases, there was a span of 14 bases. Per germline, CDR1 MNHNY and CDR2 SVGAGI (reference sequence). The CDR3 covers 17 residues. DNA of the CDR3: TGTGCCAGCAGTTACACCGCCGGGACCCACTCCTACAATGAGCAGTTCTTC. Translated, it gives CASSYTAGTHSYNEQFF.

In its sample, this clonotype was seen a few times. This chain uses TRBV3-1 with TRBJ2-5; D gene uncertain. The germline gives CDR1 LGHDT, CDR2 YNNKEL (reference sequence). The CDR3 is 14 residues long. V dropped 4 bases and J dropped 4 bases, with 13 bases sitting between them. The CDR3: CASSLARGGETQYF. CDR3 in DNA: TGTGCCAGCAGCCTTGCGCGCGGCGGAGAGACCCAGTACTTC.

The chain carries TRBV7-8 and TRBJ2-3; a weak D match, TRBD2 (6 bases). With 3 bases removed from V and 4 bases from J, the gap between germline ends came to 17 bases. Germline lookup yields CDR1 SGHVS and CDR2 FQNEAQ. This CDR3 has 16 residues. CDR3 protein: CASSLETSFRADTQYF. DNA for the CDR3: TGTGCCAGCAGCTTGGAGACTAGTTTTCGGGCAGATACGCAGTATTTT. Using reference TRBV7-8 and TRBJ2-3 for the parts outside the CDR3, the full variable domain is GAGVSQSPRYKVAKRGQDVALRCDPISGHVSLFWYQQALGQGPEFLTYFQNEAQLDKSGLPSDRFFAERPEGSVSTLKIQRTQQEDSAVYLCASSLETSFRADTQYFGPGTRLTVL.

The chain links TRBV6-5 to TRBJ2-7; D is undetermined. The end of the DNA fits TRBJ1-2 better, so the J call may be wrong. This CDR3 region has 13 residues. Germline V lookup: CDR1 MNHEY, CDR2 SVGAGI. The CDR3 loop is CASSERKSYGYTF. CDR3 in DNA: TGTGCCAGCAGTGAACGCAAATCCTATGGCTACACCTTC.

In its sample, this clonotype is medium-sized. The chain employs TRBV7-8 and TRBJ2-3, with D possibly matching TRBD1 (6 bases). Matching the DNA end better, TRBJ2-7 makes the J call doubtful. Germline values: CDR1 SGHVS, CDR2 FQNEAQ. CDR3 length equals 14 residues. CDR3 in DNA: TGTGCCAGCAGCTTAAACAGGGCTGAGAACGAGCAGTACTTC. The encoded protein is CASSLNRAENEQYF.

V is TRBV11-2 and J is TRBJ2-1; 10 bases line up with TRBD1. With V trimmed by 4 bases and J by 2 bases, 2 bases remained unmatched. The length of the CDR3 is 15 residues. Germline V CDR1 and CDR2: SGHAT, FQNNGV. The CDR3 spells CASSYDRGPYNEQFF. In DNA form, the CDR3 reads TGTGCCAGCAGCTATGACAGGGGGCCCTACAATGAGCAGTTCTTC.

With regard to this clonotype: Mismatch with germline at one junction end may stem from a read error. This chain joins TRBV7-7 and TRBJ2-5, with no clear D. Germline CDR1 SSHAT, CDR2 FNYEAQ (reference sequence). The CDR3 is 13 amino acids. The DNA for the CDR3 is TGTGCTAGCAGCTTATACCCTGAAGAGACCCAGTACTTC. It encodes CASSLYPEETQYF.